This T cell receptor beta chain derives from a study of CD8 T cells in Susac syndrome. Peripheral blood CD8+ and CD4+ T cells were profiled by TCR beta sequencing. The CDR3 sequence is 14 residues long. Unmatched junction bases numbered 6, after V lost 6 bases and J lost 3 bases. Germline V lookup: CDR1 KGHSH, CDR2 LQKENI. It was with random hexamers that roughly 0.5 to 1 ug RNA was reverse transcribed. TCRdb passed the immunoSEQ multiplex PCR reads through MiXCR, listing each CDR3 protein once. The table has some 99,000 distinct CDR3 sequences, around 94% seen once. The TCR comes from a human donor with Susac syndrome. Sequencing used CD4+ T cells from PBMCs. The chain couples TRBV18 to TRBJ2-7; TRBD1 agrees at 9 bases. The CDR3 region is CASSSGQGHYEQYF. The CDR3 DNA follows: TGTGCCAGCTCCTCGGGACAGGGCCACTACGAGCAGTACTTC.